These 30 T cell receptor beta chains were all obtained from the same sample, sequenced in a study of blood T cell repertoires in COVID-19. Sequencing used immunoSEQ multiplex PCR; TCRdb keeps in-frame clones, though not all of them. This sample carries some 75,000 clones, approximately 90% of them seen once, and the ten largest clones take less than 0.65%. Sequencing was done on a sample of peripheral blood. All receptors come from a man between 60 and 75 years old with acute or convalescent COVID-19.

This chain uses TRBV18 with TRBJ1-1; TRBD1 matches 10 bases. Germline CDR1 is KGHSH and CDR2 is LQKENI. The junction had 5 bases not matched to a gene; V was cut back by 5 bases and J by 5 bases. The CDR3 has 14 residues. DNA for the CDR3: TGTGCCAGCTCAAAGGACAGGGGGAATACTGAAGCTTTCTTT. This translates into CASSKDRGNTEAFF.

The rearrangement links TRBV5-6 to TRBJ1-6; 7 bases map to TRBD1. The CDR3 covers 15 residues. Germline loops: CDR1 SGHDT, CDR2 YYEEEE. The V segment lost 4 bases and the J segment 4 bases; nucleotides outside the gene matches: 5. This CDR3 reads CASSAGTVYNSPLHF. As DNA, the CDR3 is TGTGCCAGCAGCGCAGGGACAGTTTATAATTCACCCCTCCACTTT.

J is TRBJ1-5 and V is TRBV5-5; D gene uncertain. CDR1 and CDR2 from the germline V gene are SGHKS and YYEKEE (reference sequence). The CDR3 totals 14 residues. The V end lost 0 bases, the J end lost 6 bases, and 10 bases lay between the germline ends. DNA for the CDR3: TGTGCCAGCAGCTTGGGCTGGGCTACTCAGCCCCAGCATTTT. Residues: CASSLGWATQPQHF.

This sequence joins TRBV24-1 and TRBJ2-5; the match to TRBD1 covers 7 bases. V shed 4 bases and J 1 base; nucleotides not matched to a gene: 2. Looked up from germline, CDR1 is KGHDR and CDR2 is SFDVKD. The CDR3 has 14 residues. The DNA of the CDR3 is TGTGCCACCAGTGACCAGGGGGTCCAAGAGACCCAGTACTTC. It is translated as CATSDQGVQETQYF.

This chain uses TRBV28 with TRBJ1-1; weak D call: TRBD1 (5 bases). V was cut by 8 bases and J by 5 bases, with 21 bases left in between. The germline gives CDR1 MDHEN, CDR2 SYDVKM. The CDR3 has 15 amino acids. The CDR3 DNA sequence: TGTGCCAGCGCGACAGTTGCCGGAGAAGGGACTGAAGCTTTCTTT. Translating gives CASATVAGEGTEAFF.

The rearrangement uses TRBV2 and TRBJ1-2, with D maybe TRBD1 (5 bases). V lost 8 bases to trimming and J lost 8 bases, with 15 bases between them. The CDR3 sequence is 12 residues long. CDR1 SNHLY and CDR2 FYNNEI come from the germline V gene. The CDR3 region is CASLGPGKGYTF. CDR3 in DNA: TGTGCCAGCTTGGGGCCGGGTAAGGGCTACACCTTC.

The chain combines TRBV9 with TRBJ1-1, with 7 nucleotides matching TRBD1. Unmatched junction bases numbered 3, after V lost 4 bases and J lost 3 bases. There are 13 residues in the CDR3. CDR1 and CDR2 (germline): SGDLS, YYNGEE. The CDR3 nucleotides are TGTGCCAGCAGCTTAACAGGGGACACTGAAGCTTTCTTT. This codes for CASSLTGDTEAFF.

This chain uses TRBV5-1 with TRBJ1-1, with D possibly TRBD1 on 6 matching bases. V lost 5 bases and J lost 1, with 12 bases in between. The CDR3 contains 14 residues. Germline CDR1 and CDR2: SGHRS and YFSETQ. CDR3 residues: CASRPQGTNTEAFF. CDR3 coding DNA: TGCGCCAGCAGACCCCAGGGGACGAACACTGAAGCTTTCTTT.

In this sample, this clone turned up once. The chain employs TRBV5-1 and TRBJ1-1, with 8 bases aligning to TRBD1. The CDR3 spans 14 residues. CDR1 is SGHRS and CDR2 is YFSETQ in the germline V gene. J lost 0 bases, V lost 7 bases, and 5 bases had no gene match. CDR3 loop: CASAGTGLNTEAFF. CDR3 sequence (DNA): TGCGCCAGCGCTGGGACAGGCTTGAACACTGAAGCTTTCTTT. Variable domain in full (rest from reference TRBV5-1 and TRBJ1-1): KAGVTQTPRYLIKTRGQQVTLSCSPISGHRSVSWYQQTPGQGLQFLFEYFSETQRNKGNFPGRFSGRQFSNSRSEMNVSTLELGDSALYLCASAGTGLNTEAFFGQGTRLTVV.

The chain joins TRBV10-3 to TRBJ1-6; 9 bases agree with TRBD1. Germline V gene sequence: CDR1 ENHRY, CDR2 SYGVKD. V lost 6 bases and J lost 7; bases outside the gene matches: 1. CDR3 length: 13 residues. The CDR3 loop is CAIRGTGNSPLHF. The DNA of the CDR3 is TGTGCCATCAGGGGGACAGGGAATTCACCCCTCCACTTT.

This chain connects TRBV5-1 to TRBJ2-5; D perhaps matches TRBD1 (6 bases). V was cut by 6 bases and J by 3 bases, with 15 bases left in between. The CDR3 extends over 14 amino acids. CDR1 and CDR2 (germline): SGHRS, YFSETQ. The CDR3 region is CASTYLTGEETQYF. The CDR3 region has the DNA TGCGCCAGCACCTATTTGACAGGAGAAGAGACCCAGTACTTC. The full variable domain, rest sourced from reference TRBV5-1 and TRBJ2-5, is KAGVTQTPRYLIKTRGQQVTLSCSPISGHRSVSWYQQTPGQGLQFLFEYFSETQRNKGNFPGRFSGRQFSNSRSEMNVSTLELGDSALYLCASTYLTGEETQYFGPGTRLLVL.

The J gene is TRBJ2-7, the V gene TRBV3-1 (or the pseudogene TRBV3-2); 10 bases map to TRBD2. Germline V gene lookup returns CDR1 LGHDT and CDR2 YNNKEL (reference sequence). The CDR3 consists of 14 residues. J gave up 2 bases and V 3 bases, and 1 base lay outside the gene matches. For the CDR3, the DNA is TGTGCCAGCAGCCATAGCGGGGGGCCCTACGAGCAGTACTTC. Translating gives CASSHSGGPYEQYF.

V gene TRBV7-8 combines with J gene TRBJ2-3; TRBD2 matches at 14 bases. The V gene end was trimmed by 5 bases and the J gene end by 6 bases; junction bases not matched to a gene: 10. Per the germline V gene, CDR1 is SGHVS and CDR2 is FQNEAQ. The CDR3 runs 17 residues. CDR3 region: CASSLIGTSGSRDTQYF. The DNA for the CDR3 is TGTGCCAGCAGCCTGATCGGGACTAGCGGGAGTCGGGATACGCAGTATTTT.

The rearrangement uses TRBV13 and TRBJ1-1, with D possibly TRBD1 on 5 matching bases. The CDR3 extends over 14 amino acids. V lost 5 bases, J lost 4 bases, and 14 bases lay in between. The germline CDR1 and CDR2 sequences are PRHDT and FYEKMQ (reference sequence). DNA of the CDR3: TGTGCCAGCAGCCTTACAGGCAAAGGCACTGAAGCTTTCTTT. The encoded protein is CASSLTGKGTEAFF.

The V gene is TRBV5-5, the J gene TRBJ2-2; TRBD2 matches 10 bases. From germline, CDR1 is SGHKS and CDR2 YYEKEE (reference sequence). The CDR3 extends over 18 amino acids. The ends lost 4 bases at V and 2 bases at J; junction bases unmatched: 11. CDR3 bases: TGTGCCAGCAGCCCCCGGACTAGCGGCAGGACAAACACCGGGGAGCTGTTTTTT. The encoded protein is CASSPRTSGRTNTGELFF.

This chain links TRBV7-7 with TRBJ2-1; the match to TRBD2 covers 10 bases. The V and J ends lost 1 base and 2 bases, in that order; junction bases with no gene match: 5. Per the germline V gene, CDR1 is SSHAT and CDR2 is FNYEAQ (reference sequence). CDR3 length: 17 residues. In DNA, the CDR3 is TGTGCCAGCAGCTTAGAAGCTAGCGGGAGTCCCTACAATGAGCAGTTCTTC. Protein: CASSLEASGSPYNEQFF.

V usage is TRBV3-1 (or the pseudogene TRBV3-2) and J usage is TRBJ1-2; D gene ambiguous. The CDR3 covers 15 residues. Germline CDR1 LGHDT, CDR2 YNNKEL (reference sequence). Trimming removed 1 base from V and 1 base from J, with 10 bases in between. The chain's CDR3 is CASSQVPGVNYGYTF. The DNA of the CDR3 is TGTGCCAGCAGCCAAGTTCCCGGAGTTAACTATGGCTACACCTTC.

V gene TRBV7-9 combines with J gene TRBJ2-5, with a weak D call TRBD1 (5 bases). V was trimmed by 2 bases and J by 4 bases, leaving 14 bases between them. Germline CDR1 and CDR2: SEHNR and FQNEAQ (reference sequence). CDR3 length: 15 residues. In DNA, the CDR3 is TGTGCCAGCAGCTTAAGGGTAGGGGATGGAGAGACCCAGTACTTC. Translated, it gives CASSLRVGDGETQYF.

The V and J genes are TRBV6-5 and TRBJ2-1; the D is unclear. The CDR3 consists of 14 residues. Germline V gene sequence: CDR1 MNHEY, CDR2 SVGAGI. Trimming took off 0 bases at V and 6 bases at J, with 9 bases between the two ends. CDR3: CASSYSPRSNEQFF. The DNA of the CDR3 is TGTGCCAGCAGTTACTCGCCTAGATCCAATGAGCAGTTCTTC.

This chain connects TRBV11-3 to TRBJ2-1; a weak D match, TRBD2 (5 bases). The CDR3 covers 15 residues. V was pared by 4 bases and J by 3 bases, with 13 bases between. Germline lookup yields CDR1 SGHNT and CDR2 YENEEA. The CDR3 is CASSSSQAGYNEQFF. For the CDR3, the DNA is TGTGCCAGCAGCTCTTCGCAGGCGGGCTACAATGAGCAGTTCTTC.

This clone was recorded only once. In the same sample, other DNA sequences code for this CDR3. This chain joins TRBV11-2 and TRBJ2-1; D not certain. V shed 2 bases and J shed 5 bases, with 4 bases lying between them. CDR1 and CDR2 (germline): SGHAT, FQNNGV. CDR3 length equals 12 residues. CDR3 protein: CASSLTHNEQFF. In DNA, the CDR3 is TGTGCCAGCAGCTTAACTCACAATGAGCAGTTCTTC.

There are many counts of this clone. J is TRBJ1-6 and V is TRBV6-1, with a weak D call TRBD1 (5 bases). The CDR3 contains 15 residues. Between the trimmed V and J ends, which lost 1 base and 9 bases, there was a span of 13 bases. CDR1 is MNHNS, CDR2 SASEGT, per germline. The CDR3 DNA reads as TGTGCCAGCAGTGAAGACGGGGGTGAAAGTTCACCCCTCCACTTT. Translation: CASSEDGGESSPLHF.

DNA for the CDR3: TGTGCCAGCAGTGTTGGGGGGACGAACACTGAAGCTTTCTTT. Protein sequence: CASSVGGTNTEAFF. The chain carries TRBV2 and TRBJ1-1; D might be TRBD1 (5 bases). This CDR3 is 14 amino acids long. Germline CDR1 is SNHLY and CDR2 is FYNNEI. Trimming took 4 bases from V and 1 from J, leaving 10 bases between them.

This clone was seen only a few times. The chain recombines TRBV30 with TRBJ1-5; perhaps TRBD1 as D (5 bases). Germline V lookup: CDR1 GTSNPN, CDR2 SVGIG (reference sequence). The CDR3 runs to 13 residues. V lost 2 bases, J lost 4 bases, and 9 bases lay in between. CDR3 in amino acids: CAWSWQGNQPQHF. In nucleotides, the CDR3 is TGTGCCTGGAGTTGGCAGGGTAATCAGCCCCAGCATTTT. The full variable domain, completed using reference TRBV30 and TRBJ1-5, is SQTIHQWPATLVQPVGSPLSLECTVEGTSNPNLYWYRQAAGRGLQLLFYSVGIGQISSEVPQNLSASRPQDRQFILSSKKLLLSDSGFYLCAWSWQGNQPQHFGDGTRLSIL.

This rearrangement joins TRBV3-1 (or the pseudogene TRBV3-2) to TRBJ1-5; D gene ambiguous. The CDR3 contains 16 residues. The germline gives CDR1 LGHDT, CDR2 YNNKEL (reference sequence). V lost 0 bases and J 2 bases, leaving 11 bases between the germline ends. In DNA form, the CDR3 reads TGTGCCAGCAGCCAAGATATCGGGATTGGCAATCAGCCCCAGCATTTT. This sequence encodes CASSQDIGIGNQPQHF.

This chain uses TRBV5-1 with TRBJ2-7; 13 bases fit TRBD2. J gave up 4 bases and V 3 bases, and 10 bases lay outside the gene matches. This CDR3 has 17 amino acids. Germline V CDR1 and CDR2: SGHRS, YFSETQ. CDR3 sequence (DNA): TGCGCCAGCAGCTACGGCACTAGCGGGGGGGCCAATTACGAGCAGTACTTC. Translated, it gives CASSYGTSGGANYEQYF.

In DNA form, the CDR3 reads TGTGCCAGTAGTACTAAACCGACAAACTATGGCTACACCTTC. Its translation: CASSTKPTNYGYTF. The gene calls are TRBV19 and TRBJ1-2; the D is unclear. The CDR3 loop spans 14 amino acids. The V and J ends lost 4 bases and 2 bases respectively, with 11 bases between them. The germline V gene encodes CDR1 LNHDA and CDR2 SQIVND (reference sequence).

V is TRBV19 and J is TRBJ2-7, with D possibly TRBD1 on 5 matching bases. The CDR3 runs 16 residues. Germline-derived CDR1 and CDR2 are LNHDA and SQIVND (reference sequence). Trimming took 5 bases from V and 2 from J, leaving 19 bases between them. The CDR3 region is CASSFGSAVGPYEQYF. The CDR3 nucleotides read TGTGCCAGTAGTTTTGGTTCGGCAGTGGGGCCCTACGAGCAGTACTTC.

The chain has TRBV12-3 or TRBV12-4 and TRBJ1-2; D remains unclear. The CDR3 contains 13 residues. Deletions cut 3 bases from V and 4 bases from J, with 9 bases between. The CDR3 DNA follows: TGTGCCAGCAGTTTCAAGGAGGGCTATGGCTACACCTTC. Translation gives CASSFKEGYGYTF.

This chain connects TRBV6-5 to TRBJ1-1; 7 bases are a match to TRBD1. The CDR3 covers 15 residues. Germline loops: CDR1 MNHEY, CDR2 SVGAGI. V trimming: 0 bases; J trimming: 2 bases; junction bases outside the gene matches: 3. The chain's CDR3 is CASSYSYRGNTEAFF. The CDR3 DNA is TGTGCCAGCAGTTACTCCTACAGGGGCAACACTGAAGCTTTCTTT.